This T cell receptor beta chain was captured in a study of blood T cell repertoires in COVID-19. In the study's own analysis: Scientists estimated how many nucleated cells there were by amplifying reference gene primers. Measured with immunoSEQ multiplex PCR; TCRdb has only the in-frame clones, and not every one. That table gives V, J and clone size, and the DNA gave D and trimming. This repertoire shows 350,000 to 450,000 clones, about 87% found once; its top ten account for 1.5% to 2.5%. Germline V gene lookup returns CDR1 GTSNPN and CDR2 SVGIG (reference sequence). CDR3 length equals 13 residues. V trimming: 2 bases; J trimming: 6 bases; junction bases outside the gene matches: 5.

Sequences were obtained from PBMCs or T cells enriched from blood (not recorded which). The rearrangement links TRBV30 to TRBJ1-2; TRBD1 matches at 8 bases. The clonotype originates from a man aged 35 to 55 in a cohort exposed to, infected with or recovered from COVID-19 (not recorded which). In DNA form, the CDR3 reads TGTGCCTGGAGTAACACAGGGGGTGATGGCTACACCTTC. Amino acids: CAWSNTGGDGYTF. The whole variable domain, filled in from reference TRBV30 and TRBJ1-2, reads SQTIHQWPATLVQPVGSPLSLECTVEGTSNPNLYWYRQAAGRGLQLLFYSVGIGQISSEVPQNLSASRPQDRQFILSSKKLLLSDSGFYLCAWSNTGGDGYTFGSGTRLTVV.